This TCR beta chain is from a study of neoadjuvant anti-PD-1 for oral cavity cancer. The assay was immunoSEQ multiplex PCR, and TCRdb's table has in-frame clones only and misses some. The repertoire has around 62,000 clones, more than 60% of them found once; the top ten carry approximately 2.4%. Per germline, CDR1 MRHNA and CDR2 SNTAGT. Trimming left V 2 bases short and J 5 bases short, with 19 bases between. The length of the CDR3 is 16 residues. The clonotype originates from a person between 40 and 79 years old with oral cavity squamous cell carcinoma. The sequenced sample was PBMCs, obtained before nivolumab (anti-PD-1) treatment. The rearrangement joins TRBV6-4 to TRBJ2-7; D call uncertain. The CDR3 sequence is CASSDRPPLLTHEQYF. CDR3 nucleotides: TGTGCCAGCAGTGACAGGCCTCCTCTTTTGACCCACGAGCAGTACTTC.